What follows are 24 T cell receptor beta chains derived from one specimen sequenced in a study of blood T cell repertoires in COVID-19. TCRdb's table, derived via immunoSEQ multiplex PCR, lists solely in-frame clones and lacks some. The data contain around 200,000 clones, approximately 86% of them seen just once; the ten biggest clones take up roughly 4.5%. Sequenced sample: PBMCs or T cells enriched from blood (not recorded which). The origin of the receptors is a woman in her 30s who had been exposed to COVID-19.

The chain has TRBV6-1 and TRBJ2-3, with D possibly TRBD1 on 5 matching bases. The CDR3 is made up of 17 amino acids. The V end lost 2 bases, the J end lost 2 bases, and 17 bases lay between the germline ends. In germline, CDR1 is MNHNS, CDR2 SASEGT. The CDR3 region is CASSEPSKGLTTDTQYF. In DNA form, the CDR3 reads TGTGCCAGCAGTGAACCATCGAAGGGGCTTACCACAGATACGCAGTATTTT.

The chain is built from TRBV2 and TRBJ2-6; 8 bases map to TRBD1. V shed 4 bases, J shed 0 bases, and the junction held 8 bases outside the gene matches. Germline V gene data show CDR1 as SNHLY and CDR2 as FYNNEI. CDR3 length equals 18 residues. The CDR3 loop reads CASSGQGARISGANVLTF. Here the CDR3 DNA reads TGTGCCAGCAGTGGGCAGGGGGCGCGGATCTCTGGGGCCAACGTCCTGACTTTC.

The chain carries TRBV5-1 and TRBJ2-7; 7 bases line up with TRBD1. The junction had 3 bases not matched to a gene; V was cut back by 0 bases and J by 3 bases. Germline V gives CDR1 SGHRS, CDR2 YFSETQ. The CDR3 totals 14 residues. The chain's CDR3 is CASSLGDRYYEQYF. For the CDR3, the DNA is TGCGCCAGCAGCTTGGGGGACAGATACTACGAGCAGTACTTC.

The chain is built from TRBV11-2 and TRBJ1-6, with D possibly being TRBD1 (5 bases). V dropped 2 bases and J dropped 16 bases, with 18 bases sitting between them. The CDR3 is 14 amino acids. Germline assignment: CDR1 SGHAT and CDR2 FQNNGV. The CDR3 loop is CASSLRQGRTLLHF. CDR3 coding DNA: TGTGCCAGCAGCTTAAGGCAGGGAAGGACGTTGCTCCACTTT. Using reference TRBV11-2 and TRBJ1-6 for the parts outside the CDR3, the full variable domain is EAGVAQSPRYKIIEKRQSVAFWCNPISGHATLYWYQQILGQGPKLLIQFQNNGVVDDSQLPKDRFSAERLKGVDSTLKIQPAKLEDSAVYLCASSLRQGRTLLHFGNGTRLTVT.

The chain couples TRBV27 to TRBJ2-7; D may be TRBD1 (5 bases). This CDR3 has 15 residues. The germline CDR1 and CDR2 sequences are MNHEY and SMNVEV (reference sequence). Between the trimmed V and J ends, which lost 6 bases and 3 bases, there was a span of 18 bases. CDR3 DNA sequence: TGTGCCAGCAGCAAGATGTGGCAGGGCCACTACGAGCAGTACTTC. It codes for CASSKMWQGHYEQYF.

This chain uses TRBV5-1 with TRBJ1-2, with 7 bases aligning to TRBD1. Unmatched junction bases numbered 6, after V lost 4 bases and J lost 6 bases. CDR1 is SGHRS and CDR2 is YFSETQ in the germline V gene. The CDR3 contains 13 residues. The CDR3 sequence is CASSAQGEDGYTF. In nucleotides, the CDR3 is TGCGCCAGCAGCGCCCAGGGGGAGGATGGCTACACCTTC.

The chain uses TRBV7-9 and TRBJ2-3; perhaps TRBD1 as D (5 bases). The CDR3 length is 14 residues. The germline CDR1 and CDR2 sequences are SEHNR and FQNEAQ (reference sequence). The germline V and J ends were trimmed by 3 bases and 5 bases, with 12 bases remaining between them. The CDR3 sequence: CASSFPRVGDTQYF. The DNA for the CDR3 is TGTGCCAGCAGCTTCCCCAGGGTCGGAGATACGCAGTATTTT.

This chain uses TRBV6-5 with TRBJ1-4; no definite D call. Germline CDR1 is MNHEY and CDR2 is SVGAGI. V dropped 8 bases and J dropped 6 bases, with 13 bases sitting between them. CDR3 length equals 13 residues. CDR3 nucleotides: TGTGCCAGCGGCGGCCTGGCAGATGAAAAACTGTTTTTT. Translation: CASGGLADEKLFF.

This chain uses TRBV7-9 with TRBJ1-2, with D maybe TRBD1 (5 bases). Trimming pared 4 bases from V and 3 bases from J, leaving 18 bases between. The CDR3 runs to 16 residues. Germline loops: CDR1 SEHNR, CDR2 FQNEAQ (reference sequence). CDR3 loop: CASSSTGTRGHYGYTF. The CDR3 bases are TGTGCCAGCAGCTCCACCGGGACTCGGGGTCACTATGGCTACACCTTC.

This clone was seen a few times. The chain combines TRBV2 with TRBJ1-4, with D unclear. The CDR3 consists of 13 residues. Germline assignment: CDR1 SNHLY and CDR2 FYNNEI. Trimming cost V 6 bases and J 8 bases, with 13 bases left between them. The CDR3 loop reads CASSQGWEEKLFF. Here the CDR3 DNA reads TGTGCCAGCAGCCAAGGTTGGGAGGAAAAACTGTTTTTT.

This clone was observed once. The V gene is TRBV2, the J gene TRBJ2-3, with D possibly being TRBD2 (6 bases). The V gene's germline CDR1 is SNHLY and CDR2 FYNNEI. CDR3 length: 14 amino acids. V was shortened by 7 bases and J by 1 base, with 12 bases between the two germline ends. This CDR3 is CASITGLRTDTQYF. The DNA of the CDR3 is TGTGCCAGCATTACGGGACTGCGCACAGATACGCAGTATTTT.

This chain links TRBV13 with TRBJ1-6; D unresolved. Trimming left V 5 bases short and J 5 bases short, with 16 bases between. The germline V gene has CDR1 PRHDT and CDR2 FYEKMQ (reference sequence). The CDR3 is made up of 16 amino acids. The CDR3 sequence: CASSTRREAHNSPLHF. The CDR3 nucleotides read TGTGCCAGCAGCACACGACGGGAAGCCCATAATTCACCCCTCCACTTT.

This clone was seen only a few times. CDR3 sequence reads: CASSLAGTGKNTGELFF. DNA for the CDR3: TGCGCCAGCAGCCTAGCGGGGACAGGAAAGAACACCGGGGAGCTGTTTTTT. This sequence joins TRBV5-1 and TRBJ2-2; tentatively, D is TRBD2 (9 bases). Trimming removed 4 bases at V and 1 base at J, with 17 bases between. This CDR3 has 17 residues. In germline, CDR1 is SGHRS, CDR2 YFSETQ.

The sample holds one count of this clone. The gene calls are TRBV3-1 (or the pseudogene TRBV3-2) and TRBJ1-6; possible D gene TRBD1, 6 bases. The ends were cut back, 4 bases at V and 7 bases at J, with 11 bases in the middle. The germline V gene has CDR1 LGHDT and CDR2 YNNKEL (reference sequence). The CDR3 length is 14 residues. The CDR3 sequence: CASSPQGLNSPLHF. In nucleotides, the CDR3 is TGTGCCAGCAGCCCACAGGGCCTAAATTCACCCCTCCACTTT.

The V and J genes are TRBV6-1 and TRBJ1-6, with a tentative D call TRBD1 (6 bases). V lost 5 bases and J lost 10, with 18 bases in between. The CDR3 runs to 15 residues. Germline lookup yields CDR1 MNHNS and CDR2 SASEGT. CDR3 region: CASSWPGGANSPLHF. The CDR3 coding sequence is TGTGCCAGCAGTTGGCCTGGGGGGGCCAACTCACCCCTCCACTTT.

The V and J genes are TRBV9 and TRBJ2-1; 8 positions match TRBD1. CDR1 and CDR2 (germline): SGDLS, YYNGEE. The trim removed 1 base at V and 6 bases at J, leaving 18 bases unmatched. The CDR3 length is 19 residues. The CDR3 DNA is TGTGCCAGCAGCGTATACGGCTCCCCAGGGGGCTCAAGTTTCAATGAGCAGTTCTTC. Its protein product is CASSVYGSPGGSSFNEQFF.

CDR3 sequence reads: CASSTTQGQYGYTF. The CDR3 region has the DNA TGTGCCAGTAGTACAACTCAGGGTCAGTATGGCTACACCTTC. The chain uses TRBV19 and TRBJ1-2; possibly TRBD1 for D (5 bases). The CDR3 runs to 14 residues. With 4 bases removed from V and 5 bases from J, the gap between germline ends came to 14 bases. Germline assignment: CDR1 LNHDA and CDR2 SQIVND (reference sequence).

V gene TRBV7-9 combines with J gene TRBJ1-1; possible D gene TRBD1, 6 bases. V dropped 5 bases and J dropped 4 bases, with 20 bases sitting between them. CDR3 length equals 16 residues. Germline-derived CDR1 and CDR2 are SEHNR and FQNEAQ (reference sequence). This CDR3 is CASSPGGGGQFTEAFF. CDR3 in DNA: TGTGCCAGCAGCCCGGGGGGCGGGGGGCAGTTCACTGAAGCTTTCTTT.

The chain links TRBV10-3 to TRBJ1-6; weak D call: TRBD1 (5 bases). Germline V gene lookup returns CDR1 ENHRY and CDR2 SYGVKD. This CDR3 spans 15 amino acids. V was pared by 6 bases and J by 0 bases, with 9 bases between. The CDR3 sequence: CAIRQDGSYNSPLHF. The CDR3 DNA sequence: TGTGCCATCAGACAGGATGGCTCCTATAATTCACCCCTCCACTTT.

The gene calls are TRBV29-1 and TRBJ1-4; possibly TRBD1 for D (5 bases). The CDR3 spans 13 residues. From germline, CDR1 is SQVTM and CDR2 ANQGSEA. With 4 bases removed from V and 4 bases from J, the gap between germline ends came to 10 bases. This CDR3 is CSVAGHNNEKLFF. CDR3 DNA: TGCAGCGTTGCAGGACACAATAATGAAAAACTGTTTTTT. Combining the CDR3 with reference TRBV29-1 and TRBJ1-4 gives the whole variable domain SAVISQKPSRDICQRGTSLTIQCQVDSQVTMMFWYRQQPGQSLTLIATANQGSEATYESGFVIDKFPISRPNLTFSTLTVSNMSPEDSSIYLCSVAGHNNEKLFFGSGTQLSVL.

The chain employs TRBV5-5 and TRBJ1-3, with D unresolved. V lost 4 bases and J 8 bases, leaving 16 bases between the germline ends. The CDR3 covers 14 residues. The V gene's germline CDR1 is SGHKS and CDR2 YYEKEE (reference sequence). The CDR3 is CASSPAGQRDTIYF. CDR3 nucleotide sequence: TGTGCCAGCAGCCCGGCGGGTCAGCGCGACACCATATATTTT. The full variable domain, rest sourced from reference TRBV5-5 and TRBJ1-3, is DAGVTQSPTHLIKTRGQQVTLRCSPISGHKSVSWYQQVLGQGPQFIFQYYEKEERGRGNFPDRFSARQFPNYSSELNVNALLLGDSALYLCASSPAGQRDTIYFGEGSWLTVV.

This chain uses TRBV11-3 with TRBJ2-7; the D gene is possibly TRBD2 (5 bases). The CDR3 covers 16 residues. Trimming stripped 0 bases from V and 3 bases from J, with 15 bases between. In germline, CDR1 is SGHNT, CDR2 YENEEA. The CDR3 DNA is TGTGCCAGCAGCTTAGACCGGGATTGGGCAGACTACGAGCAGTACTTC. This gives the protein CASSLDRDWADYEQYF.

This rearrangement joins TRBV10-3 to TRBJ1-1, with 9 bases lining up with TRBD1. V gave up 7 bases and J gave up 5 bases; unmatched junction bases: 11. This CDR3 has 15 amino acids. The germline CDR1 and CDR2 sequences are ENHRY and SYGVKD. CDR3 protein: CAIMSRTGGVTEAFF. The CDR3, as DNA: TGTGCCATCATGAGTCGAACAGGGGGCGTGACTGAAGCTTTCTTT.

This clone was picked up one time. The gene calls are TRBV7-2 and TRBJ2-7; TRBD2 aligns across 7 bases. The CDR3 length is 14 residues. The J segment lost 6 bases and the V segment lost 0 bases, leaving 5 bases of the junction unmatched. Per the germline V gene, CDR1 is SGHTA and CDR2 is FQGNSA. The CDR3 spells CASSLAGGLGEQYF. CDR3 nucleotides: TGTGCCAGCAGCTTAGCGGGGGGGTTGGGCGAGCAGTACTTC.